This T cell receptor beta chain was recorded in a study of T cell responses to AZD1222 COVID-19 vaccine. General observations from the study: White British ancestry dominated among donors, who included more females, and clonal diversity was possibly underestimated.

Using immunoSEQ multiplex PCR, the repertoire was profiled, and TCRdb retains in-frame clones only, with some absent. This sample carries some 86,000 clones, around nine tenths of them seen once, and the ten largest clones take less than 9%. Regarding this clone: Its antigen remains unidentified.

The CDR3 length is 13 residues. V gave up 3 bases and J gave up 1 base; unmatched junction bases: 1. Germline V gene data show CDR1 as SQVTM and CDR2 as ANQGSEA. Material: peripheral blood, obtained 28 days after the second AZD1222 dose. The source of this sequence is an adult who received the AZD1222 COVID-19 vaccine. The rearrangement joins TRBV29-1 to TRBJ2-3, with TRBD1 identical over 7 bases. Written as DNA, the CDR3 is TGCAGCGTTGAGACAGGGCGCACAGATACGCAGTATTTT. Its translation: CSVETGRTDTQYF.